This T cell receptor (beta chain) was profiled in a study of blood T cell repertoires in COVID-19. In the study overall: Spain, Italy and the United States supplied samples that represented acute and convalescent COVID-19. T cells, B-cell-depleted T cells, or PBMCs provided the cDNA or gDNA that served as material.

Looked up from germline, CDR1 is SNHLY and CDR2 is FYNNEI. Deletions cut 2 bases from V and 7 bases from J, with 12 bases between. The CDR3 covers 13 residues. Participants' reported clinical history set cohort assignment. As processed by the authors: Reference gene primer amplification gave nucleated cell count estimates. The method was immunoSEQ multiplex PCR; TCRdb's version includes in-frame clones alone and lacks a portion of them. V, J and clone size are those of that table, while D and trimming were read from the DNA. Found here are approximately 290,000 clones, nearly 90% of them singletons; the top ten hold around 4.5%.

The chain joins TRBV2 to TRBJ2-7; D is undetermined. The sample taken for sequencing was PBMCs or T cells enriched from blood (not recorded which). The receptor was isolated from a woman in her late teens or twenties with acute COVID-19. For the CDR3, the DNA is TGTGCCAGCAGTGAATACCCCTCGAGAGAGCAGTACTTC. The encoded protein is CASSEYPSREQYF.